Detailed here is one T cell receptor beta chain. Its target is not known. This sample was included in a study of blood T cells in healthy people across ages. Study-wide results and caveats: Age brought a roughly linear fall in TCR beta diversity measured per million T cells.

Isolation yielded PBMCs, at least 7 million per sample, in every case. CDR3 length: 13 amino acids. With 11 bases removed from V and 0 bases from J, the gap between germline ends came to 13 bases. Germline assignment: CDR1 LNHNV and CDR2 YYDKDF (reference sequence). The authors ran a second PCR of 7 to 11 cycles using a sample-barcoded 5' primer and a J-beta primer mix. TCRdb reprocessed the 5' RACE reads with MiXCR, giving one entry per CDR3 protein. This table has about 1.4 million distinct CDR3 sequences, almost 60% appearing once. The source of this sequence is a man aged 18 to 30 in good health. This chain connects TRBV15 to TRBJ2-5; D remains ambiguous. The sample comprised blood. The CDR3 region is CAAAERYQETQYF. CDR3 bases: TGTGCCGCGGCAGAAAGGTACCAAGAGACCCAGTACTTC. Full variable domain (missing parts from reference TRBV15 and TRBJ2-5): DAMVIQNPRYQVTQFGKPVTLSCSQTLNHNVMYWYQQKSSQAPKLLFHYYDKDFNNEADTPDNFQSRRPNTSFCFLDIRSPGLGDTAMYLCAAAERYQETQYFGPGTRLLVL.